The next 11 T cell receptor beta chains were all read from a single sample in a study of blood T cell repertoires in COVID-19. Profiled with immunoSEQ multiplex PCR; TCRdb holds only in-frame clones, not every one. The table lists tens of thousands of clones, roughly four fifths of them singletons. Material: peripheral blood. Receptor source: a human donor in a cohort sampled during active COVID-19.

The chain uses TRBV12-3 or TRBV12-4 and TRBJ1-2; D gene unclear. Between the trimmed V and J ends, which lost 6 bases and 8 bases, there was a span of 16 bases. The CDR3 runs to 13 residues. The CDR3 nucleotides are TGTGCCAGCAGCCTTAGAGGAGGAGGCGGCTACACCTTC. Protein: CASSLRGGGGYTF.

This CDR3 is CASSLMTSGGRETQYF. DNA of the CDR3: TGTGCCAGCAGCTTAATGACTAGCGGTGGTAGAGAGACCCAGTACTTC. This chain connects TRBV7-8 to TRBJ2-5; 9 bases are shared with TRBD2. J gave up 4 bases and V 2 bases, and 8 bases lay outside the gene matches. This CDR3 has 16 amino acids. Germline V gives CDR1 SGHVS, CDR2 FQNEAQ.

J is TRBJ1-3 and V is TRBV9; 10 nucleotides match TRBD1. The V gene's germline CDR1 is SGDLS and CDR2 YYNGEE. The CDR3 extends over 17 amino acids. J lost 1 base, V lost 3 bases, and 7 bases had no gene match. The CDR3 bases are TGTGCCAGCAGCGCTCGCGGGACAGGGGATTCTGGAAACACCATATATTTT. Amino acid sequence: CASSARGTGDSGNTIYF.

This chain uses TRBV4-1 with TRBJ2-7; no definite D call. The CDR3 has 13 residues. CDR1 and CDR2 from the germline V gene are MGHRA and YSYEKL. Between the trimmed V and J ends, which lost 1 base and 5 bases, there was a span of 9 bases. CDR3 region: CASSQVLQNEQYF. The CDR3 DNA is TGCGCCAGCAGCCAAGTCCTCCAGAACGAGCAGTACTTC.

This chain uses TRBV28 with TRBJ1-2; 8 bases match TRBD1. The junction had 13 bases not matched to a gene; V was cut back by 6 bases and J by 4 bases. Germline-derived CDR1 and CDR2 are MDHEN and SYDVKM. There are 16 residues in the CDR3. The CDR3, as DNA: TGTGCCAGCAGGTTGGGCCGGGGACAGGTTGGCTATGGCTACACCTTC. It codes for CASRLGRGQVGYGYTF.

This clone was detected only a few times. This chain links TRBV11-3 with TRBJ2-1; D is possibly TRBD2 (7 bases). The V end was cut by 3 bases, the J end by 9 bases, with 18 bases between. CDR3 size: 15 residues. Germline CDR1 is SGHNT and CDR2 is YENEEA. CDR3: CASSLAGARPGEQFF. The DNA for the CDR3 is TGTGCCAGCAGCTTGGCGGGGGCCCGGCCCGGTGAGCAGTTCTTC.

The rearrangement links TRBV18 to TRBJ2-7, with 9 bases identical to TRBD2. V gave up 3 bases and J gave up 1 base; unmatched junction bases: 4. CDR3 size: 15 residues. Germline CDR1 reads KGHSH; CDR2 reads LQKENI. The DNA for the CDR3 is TGTGCCAGCTCACCCGTAGCGGGAGTATCCTACGAGCAGTACTTC. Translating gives CASSPVAGVSYEQYF.

This CDR3 reads CASSPRTGSFYEQYF. The CDR3, as DNA: TGTGCCAGCAGCCCACGGACAGGGTCCTTCTACGAGCAGTACTTC. The rearrangement joins TRBV13 to TRBJ2-7; 8 bases align to TRBD1. In germline, CDR1 is PRHDT, CDR2 FYEKMQ (reference sequence). The CDR3 consists of 15 residues. Trimming took 5 bases from V and 3 from J; bases not matched to a gene: 9.

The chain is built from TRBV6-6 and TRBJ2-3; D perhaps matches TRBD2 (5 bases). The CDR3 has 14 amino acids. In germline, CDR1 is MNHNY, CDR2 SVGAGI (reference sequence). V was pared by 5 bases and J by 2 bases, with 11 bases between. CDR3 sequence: CASSLTGSTDTQYF. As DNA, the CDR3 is TGTGCCAGCAGTCTCACGGGGTCCACAGATACGCAGTATTTT.

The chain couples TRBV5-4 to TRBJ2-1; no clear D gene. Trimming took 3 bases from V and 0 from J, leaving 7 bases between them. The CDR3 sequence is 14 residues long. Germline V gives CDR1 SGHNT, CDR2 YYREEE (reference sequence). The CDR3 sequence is CASSYISSYNEQFF. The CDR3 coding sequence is TGTGCCAGCAGCTACATAAGCTCCTACAATGAGCAGTTCTTC.

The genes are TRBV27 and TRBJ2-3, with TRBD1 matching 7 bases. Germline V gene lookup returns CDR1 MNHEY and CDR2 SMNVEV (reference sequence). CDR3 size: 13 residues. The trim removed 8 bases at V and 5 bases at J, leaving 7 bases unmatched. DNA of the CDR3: TGTGCCAGCGCGACAGGGACCGGAGATACGCAGTATTTT. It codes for CASATGTGDTQYF.